What follows describes a single T cell receptor (beta chain). Antigen specificity is unknown. The sample originates from a study of T cells in localized non-small cell lung cancer. The study, taken as a whole, reports: The highest T cell clonality was in uninvolved adjacent lung, above tumor. Adjacent lung had a median roughly 60 of the 100 largest tumor clones.

Here immunoSEQ multiplex PCR was the method, and the copy in TCRdb shows in-frame clones only, minus some. The sample lists around 50,000 clones, around 86% seen once, with about 17% in the top ten. Germline CDR1 is SGHRS and CDR2 is YFSETQ. Trimming took off 4 bases at V and 4 bases at J, with 14 bases between the two ends. The CDR3 covers 14 residues. The sequence was collected from a female donor with stage II lung adenocarcinoma. This specimen was PBMCs, taken before any cancer treatment. This chain links TRBV5-1 with TRBJ1-1; D is uncertain. The CDR3 here is CASSISLSGTEAFF. CDR3 bases: TGCGCCAGCAGCATAAGCCTTTCCGGCACTGAAGCTTTCTTT.